This T cell receptor (beta chain) was captured by sequencing in a study of T cell responses to AZD1222 COVID-19 vaccine. Here immunoSEQ multiplex PCR was the method, and the copy in TCRdb shows in-frame clones only, minus some. This table holds under 150,000 clones, about 91% found once. CDR3 length: 14 amino acids. V was shortened by 7 bases and J by 1 base, with 13 bases between the two germline ends. The germline CDR1 and CDR2 sequences are LGHDT and YNNKEL (reference sequence). The sequenced sample was peripheral blood, obtained on day 0 of AZD1222 vaccination. The TCR originated in an adult in good health. This sequence joins TRBV3-1 (or the pseudogene TRBV3-2) and TRBJ1-1, with a possible D match to TRBD1 (5 bases). The CDR3 protein is CASTFGGGNTEAFF. The DNA of the CDR3 is TGTGCCAGCACCTTTGGGGGGGGGAACACTGAAGCTTTCTTT.